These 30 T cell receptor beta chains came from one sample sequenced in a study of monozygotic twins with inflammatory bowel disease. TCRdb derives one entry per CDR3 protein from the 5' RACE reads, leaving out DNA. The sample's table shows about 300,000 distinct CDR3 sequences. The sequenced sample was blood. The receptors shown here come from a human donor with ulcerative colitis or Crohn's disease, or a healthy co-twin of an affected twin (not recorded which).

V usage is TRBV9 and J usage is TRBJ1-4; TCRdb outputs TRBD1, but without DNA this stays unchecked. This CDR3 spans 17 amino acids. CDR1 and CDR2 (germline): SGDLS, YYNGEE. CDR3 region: CASSVGGTGPRGEKLFF.

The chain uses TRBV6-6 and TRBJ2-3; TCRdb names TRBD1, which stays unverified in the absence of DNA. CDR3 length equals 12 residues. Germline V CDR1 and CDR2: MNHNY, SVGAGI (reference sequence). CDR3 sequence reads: CASRVQGDTQYF.

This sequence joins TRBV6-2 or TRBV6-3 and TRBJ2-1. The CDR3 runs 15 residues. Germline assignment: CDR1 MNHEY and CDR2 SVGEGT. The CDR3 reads CASSYRGQPYNEQFF.

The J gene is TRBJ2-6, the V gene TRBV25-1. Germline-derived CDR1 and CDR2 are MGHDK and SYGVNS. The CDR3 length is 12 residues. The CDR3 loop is CASSGGANVLTF. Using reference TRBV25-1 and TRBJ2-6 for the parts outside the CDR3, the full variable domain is EADIYQTPRYLVIGTGKKITLECSQTMGHDKMYWYQQDPGMELHLIHYSYGVNSTEKGDLSSESTVSRIRTEHFPLTLESARPSHTSQYLCASSGGANVLTFGAGSRLTVL.

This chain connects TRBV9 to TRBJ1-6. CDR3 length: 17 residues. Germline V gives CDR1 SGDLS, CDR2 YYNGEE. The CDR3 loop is CASSVDGLSTPNSPLHF. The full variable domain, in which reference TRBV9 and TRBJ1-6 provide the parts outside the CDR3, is DSGVTQTPKHLITATGQRVTLRCSPRSGDLSVYWYQQSLDQGLQFLIQYYNGEERAKGNILERFSAQQFPDLHSELNLSSLELGDSALYFCASSVDGLSTPNSPLHFGNGTRLTVT.

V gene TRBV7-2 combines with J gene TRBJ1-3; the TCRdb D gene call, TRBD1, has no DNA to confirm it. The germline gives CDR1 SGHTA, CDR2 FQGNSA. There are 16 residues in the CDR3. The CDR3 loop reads CASSLGSPRTGNTIYF.

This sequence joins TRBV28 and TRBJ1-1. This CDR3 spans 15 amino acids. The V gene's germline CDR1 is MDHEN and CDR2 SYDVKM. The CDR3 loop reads CASSVGPIRNTEAFF.

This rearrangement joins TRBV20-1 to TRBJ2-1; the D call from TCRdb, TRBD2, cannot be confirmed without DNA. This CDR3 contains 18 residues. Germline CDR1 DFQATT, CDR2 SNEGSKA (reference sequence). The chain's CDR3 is CSARSNYQLAGNYNEQFF.

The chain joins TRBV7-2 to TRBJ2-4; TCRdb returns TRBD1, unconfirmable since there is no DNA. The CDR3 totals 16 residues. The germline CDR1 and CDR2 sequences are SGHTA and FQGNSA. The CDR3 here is CASSRGQTIAKNMQYF.

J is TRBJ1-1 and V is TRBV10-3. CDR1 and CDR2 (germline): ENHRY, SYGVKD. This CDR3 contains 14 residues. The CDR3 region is CAIRPDGTNTEAFF.

The CDR3: CASSVKRTGANQPQHF. The V gene is TRBV2, the J gene TRBJ1-5; TCRdb's D call of TRBD1 is untestable without DNA. This CDR3 has 16 amino acids. Germline CDR1 SNHLY, CDR2 FYNNEI.

The chain's CDR3 is CATSDPGRDSYEQYF. The rearrangement links TRBV24-1 to TRBJ2-7. Germline CDR1 reads KGHDR; CDR2 reads SFDVKD. This CDR3 is 15 amino acids long.

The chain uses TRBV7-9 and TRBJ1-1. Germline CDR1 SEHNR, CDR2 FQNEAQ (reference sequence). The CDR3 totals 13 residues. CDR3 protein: CASSVDVLAEAFF.

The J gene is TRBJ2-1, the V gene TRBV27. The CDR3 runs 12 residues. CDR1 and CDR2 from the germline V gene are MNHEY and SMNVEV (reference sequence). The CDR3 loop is CASIGGSNEQFF.

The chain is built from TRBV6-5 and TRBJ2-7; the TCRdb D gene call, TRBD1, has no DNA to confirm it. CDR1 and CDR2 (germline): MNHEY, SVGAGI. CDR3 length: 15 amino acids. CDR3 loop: CASSYSVGGGYEQYF.

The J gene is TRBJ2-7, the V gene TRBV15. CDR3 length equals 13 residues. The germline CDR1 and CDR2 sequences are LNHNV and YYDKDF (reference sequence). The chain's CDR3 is CATSRGIGYEQYF. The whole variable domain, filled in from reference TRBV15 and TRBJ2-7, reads DAMVIQNPRYQVTQFGKPVTLSCSQTLNHNVMYWYQQKSSQAPKLLFHYYDKDFNNEADTPDNFQSRRPNTSFCFLDIRSPGLGDTAMYLCATSRGIGYEQYFGPGTRLTVT.

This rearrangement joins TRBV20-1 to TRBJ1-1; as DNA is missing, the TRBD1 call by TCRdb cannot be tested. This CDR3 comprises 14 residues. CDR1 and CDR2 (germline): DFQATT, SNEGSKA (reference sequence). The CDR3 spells CSAREGGWNTEAFF.

This chain's CDR3 is CASSPSRNSNQPQHF. The chain carries TRBV18 and TRBJ1-5. Germline V lookup: CDR1 KGHSH, CDR2 LQKENI. The CDR3 has 15 amino acids.

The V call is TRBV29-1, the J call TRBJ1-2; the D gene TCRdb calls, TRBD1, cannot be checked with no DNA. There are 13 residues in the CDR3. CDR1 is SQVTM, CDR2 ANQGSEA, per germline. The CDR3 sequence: CSALGGAFLGYTF.

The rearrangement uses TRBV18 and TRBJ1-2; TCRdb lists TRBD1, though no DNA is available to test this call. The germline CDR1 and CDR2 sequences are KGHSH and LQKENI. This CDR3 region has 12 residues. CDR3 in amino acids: CASSRDREFYTF. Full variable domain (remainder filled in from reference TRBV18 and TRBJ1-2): NAGVMQNPRHLVRRRGQEARLRCSPMKGHSHVYWYRQLPEEGLKFMVYLQKENIIDESGMPKERFSAEFPKEGPSILRIQQVVRGDSAAYFCASSRDREFYTFGSGTRLTVV.

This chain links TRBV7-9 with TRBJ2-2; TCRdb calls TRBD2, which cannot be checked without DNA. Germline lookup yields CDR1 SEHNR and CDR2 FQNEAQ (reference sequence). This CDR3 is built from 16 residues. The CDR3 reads CASSSTSGRAVGELFF.

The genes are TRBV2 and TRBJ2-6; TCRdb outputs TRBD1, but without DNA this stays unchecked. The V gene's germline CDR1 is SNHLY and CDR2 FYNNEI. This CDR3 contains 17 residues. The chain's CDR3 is CASMAGTGASGANVLTF.

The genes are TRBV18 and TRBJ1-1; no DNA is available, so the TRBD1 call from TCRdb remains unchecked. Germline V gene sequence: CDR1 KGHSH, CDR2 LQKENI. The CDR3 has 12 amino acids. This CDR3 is CASSPSQGEAFF.

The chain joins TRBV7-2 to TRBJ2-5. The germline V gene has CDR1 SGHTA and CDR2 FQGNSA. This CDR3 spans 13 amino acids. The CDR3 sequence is CASSLPHKETQYF.

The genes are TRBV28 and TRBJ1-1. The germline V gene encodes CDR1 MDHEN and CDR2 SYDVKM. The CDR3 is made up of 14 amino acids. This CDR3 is CASSLRERNTEAFF.

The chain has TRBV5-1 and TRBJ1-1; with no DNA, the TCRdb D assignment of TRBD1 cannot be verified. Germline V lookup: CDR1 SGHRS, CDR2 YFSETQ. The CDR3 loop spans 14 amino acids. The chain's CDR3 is CASSPEGGYTEAFF.

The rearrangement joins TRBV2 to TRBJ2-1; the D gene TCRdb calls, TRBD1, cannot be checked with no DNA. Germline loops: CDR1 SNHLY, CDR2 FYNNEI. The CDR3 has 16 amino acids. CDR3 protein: CASSQGQGISYNEQFF.

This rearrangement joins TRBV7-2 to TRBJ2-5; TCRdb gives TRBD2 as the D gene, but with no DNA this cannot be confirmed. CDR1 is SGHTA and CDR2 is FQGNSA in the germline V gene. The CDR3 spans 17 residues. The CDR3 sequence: CASSLDSGLARQETQYF.

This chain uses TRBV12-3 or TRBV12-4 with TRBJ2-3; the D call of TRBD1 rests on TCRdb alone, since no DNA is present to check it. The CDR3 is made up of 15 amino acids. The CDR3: CASSHGKTSTDTQYF.

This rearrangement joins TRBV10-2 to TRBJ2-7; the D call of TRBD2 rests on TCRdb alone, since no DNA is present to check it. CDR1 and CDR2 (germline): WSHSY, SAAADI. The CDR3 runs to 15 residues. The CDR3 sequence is CASSEPGEVYYEQYF.